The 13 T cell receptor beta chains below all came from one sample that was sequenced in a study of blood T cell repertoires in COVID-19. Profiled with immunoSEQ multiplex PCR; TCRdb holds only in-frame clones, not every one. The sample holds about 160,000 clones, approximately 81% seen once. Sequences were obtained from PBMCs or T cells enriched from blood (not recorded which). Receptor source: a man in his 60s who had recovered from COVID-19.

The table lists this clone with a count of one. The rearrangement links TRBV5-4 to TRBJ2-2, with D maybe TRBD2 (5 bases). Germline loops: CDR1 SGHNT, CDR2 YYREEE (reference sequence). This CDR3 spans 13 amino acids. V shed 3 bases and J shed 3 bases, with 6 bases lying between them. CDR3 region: CASSSGYTGELFF. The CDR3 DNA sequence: TGTGCCAGCAGCTCGGGGTACACCGGGGAGCTGTTTTTT.

The CDR3 DNA is TGCGCCAGCAGCTTTAGCGTATCTGGGGCCAACGTCCTGACTTTC. Protein sequence: CASSFSVSGANVLTF. The chain is built from TRBV5-1 and TRBJ2-6; weak D call: TRBD2 (5 bases). The CDR3 covers 15 residues. Germline V lookup: CDR1 SGHRS, CDR2 YFSETQ. The germline V and J ends were trimmed by 2 bases and 1 base, with 7 bases remaining between them.

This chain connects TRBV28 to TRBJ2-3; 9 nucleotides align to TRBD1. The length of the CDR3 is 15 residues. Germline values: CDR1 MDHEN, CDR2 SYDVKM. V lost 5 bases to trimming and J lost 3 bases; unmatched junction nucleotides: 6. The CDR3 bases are TGTGCCAGCAGTAACCCGGGACAGGGAACAGATACGCAGTATTTT. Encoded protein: CASSNPGQGTDTQYF.

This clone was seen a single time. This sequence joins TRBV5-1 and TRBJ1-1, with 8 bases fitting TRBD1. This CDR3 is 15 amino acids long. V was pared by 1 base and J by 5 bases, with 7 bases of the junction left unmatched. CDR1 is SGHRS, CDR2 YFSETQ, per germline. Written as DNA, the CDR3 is TGCGCCAGCAGCTTGTCGCTGACAGGGGATACTGAAGCTTTCTTT. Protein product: CASSLSLTGDTEAFF.

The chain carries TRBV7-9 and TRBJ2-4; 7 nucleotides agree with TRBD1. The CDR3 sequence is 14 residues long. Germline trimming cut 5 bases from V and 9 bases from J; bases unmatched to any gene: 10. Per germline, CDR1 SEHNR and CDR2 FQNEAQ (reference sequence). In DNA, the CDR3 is TGTGCCAGCAGCCCGAGGACAGGTGAAAGCATTCAGTACTTC. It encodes CASSPRTGESIQYF. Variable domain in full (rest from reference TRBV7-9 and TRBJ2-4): DTGVSQNPRHKITKRGQNVTFRCDPISEHNRLYWYRQTLGQGPEFLTYFQNEAQLEKSRLLSDRFSAERPKGSFSTLEIQRTEQGDSAMYLCASSPRTGESIQYFGAGTRLSVL.

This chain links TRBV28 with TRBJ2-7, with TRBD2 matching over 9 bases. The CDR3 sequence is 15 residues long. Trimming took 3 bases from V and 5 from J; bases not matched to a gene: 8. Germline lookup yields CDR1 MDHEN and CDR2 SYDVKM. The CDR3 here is CASSLSGGRAHEQYF. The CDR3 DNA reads TGTGCCAGCAGTTTGTCCGGCGGGAGGGCCCACGAGCAGTACTTC.

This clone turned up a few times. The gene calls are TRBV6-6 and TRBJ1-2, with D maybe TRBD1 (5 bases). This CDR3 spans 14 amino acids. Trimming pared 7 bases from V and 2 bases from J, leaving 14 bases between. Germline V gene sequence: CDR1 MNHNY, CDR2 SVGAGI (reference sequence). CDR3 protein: CASNELRQNYGYTF. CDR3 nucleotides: TGTGCCAGCAACGAATTAAGACAGAACTATGGCTACACCTTC.

In nucleotides, the CDR3 is TGTGCCAGTAGTATAAGAACTAGCGGGAGGGCCGGGGATGAGCAGTTCTTC. This codes for CASSIRTSGRAGDEQFF. The chain recombines TRBV19 with TRBJ2-1; 13 bases fit TRBD2. This CDR3 comprises 17 residues. After removal of 2 bases from V and 8 bases from J, the junction contained 9 bases not matched to a gene. CDR1 and CDR2 from the germline V gene are LNHDA and SQIVND (reference sequence).

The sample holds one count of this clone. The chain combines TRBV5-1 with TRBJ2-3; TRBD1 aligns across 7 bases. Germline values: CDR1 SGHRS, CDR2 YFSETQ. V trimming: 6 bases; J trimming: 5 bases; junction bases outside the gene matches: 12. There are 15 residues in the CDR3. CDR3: CASTRPTGDRDTQYF. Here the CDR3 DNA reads TGCGCCAGCACCCGGCCCACTGGGGACAGAGATACGCAGTATTTT.

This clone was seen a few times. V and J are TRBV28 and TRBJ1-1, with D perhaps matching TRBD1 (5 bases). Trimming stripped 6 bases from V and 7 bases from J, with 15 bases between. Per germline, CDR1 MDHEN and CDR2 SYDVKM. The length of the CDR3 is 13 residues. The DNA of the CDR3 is TGTGCCAGCAGGGTCCCGGCCGACAGTGAAGCTTTCTTT. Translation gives CASRVPADSEAFF.

The CDR3 protein is CASSQGRTGSYEQYF. The CDR3 coding sequence is TGTGCCAGCAGCCAAGGTAGGACAGGCTCCTACGAGCAGTACTTC. J is TRBJ2-7 and V is TRBV3-1 (or the pseudogene TRBV3-2), with 7 nucleotides matching TRBD1. CDR3 size: 15 residues. Trimming cost V 1 base and J 0 bases; bases outside gene matches: 3. Per germline, CDR1 LGHDT and CDR2 YNNKEL (reference sequence).

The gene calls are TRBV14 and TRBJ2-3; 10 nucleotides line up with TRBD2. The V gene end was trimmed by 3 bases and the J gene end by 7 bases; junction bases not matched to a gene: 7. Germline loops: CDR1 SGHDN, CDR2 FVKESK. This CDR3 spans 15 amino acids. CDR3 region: CASSHLAGARNTQYF. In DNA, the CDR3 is TGTGCCAGCAGCCATCTAGCGGGAGCCAGGAATACGCAGTATTTT.

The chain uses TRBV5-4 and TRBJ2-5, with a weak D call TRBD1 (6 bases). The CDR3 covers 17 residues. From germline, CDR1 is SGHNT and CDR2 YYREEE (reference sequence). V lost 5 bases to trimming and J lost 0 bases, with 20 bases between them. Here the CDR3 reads CASRNGRGAQYQETQYF. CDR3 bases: TGTGCCAGCAGGAACGGCAGGGGAGCTCAATACCAAGAGACCCAGTACTTC.